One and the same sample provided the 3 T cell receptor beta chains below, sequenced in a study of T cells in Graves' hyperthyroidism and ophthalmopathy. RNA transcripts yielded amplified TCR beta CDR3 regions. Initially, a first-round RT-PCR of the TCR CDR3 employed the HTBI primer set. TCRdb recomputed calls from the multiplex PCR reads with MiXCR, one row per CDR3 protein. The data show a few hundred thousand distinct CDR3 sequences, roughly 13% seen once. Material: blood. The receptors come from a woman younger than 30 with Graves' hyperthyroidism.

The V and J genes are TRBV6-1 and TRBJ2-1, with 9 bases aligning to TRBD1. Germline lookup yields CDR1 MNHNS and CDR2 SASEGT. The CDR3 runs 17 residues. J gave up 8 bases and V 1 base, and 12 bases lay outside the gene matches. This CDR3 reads CASSEGTGDITDDEQFF. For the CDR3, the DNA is TGTGCCAGCAGTGAAGGGACAGGGGATATAACGGACGATGAGCAGTTCTTC.

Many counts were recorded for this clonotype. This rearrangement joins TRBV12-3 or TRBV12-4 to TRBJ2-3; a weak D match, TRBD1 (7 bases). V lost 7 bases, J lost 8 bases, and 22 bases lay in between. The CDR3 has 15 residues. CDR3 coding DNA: TGTGCCAGCACCTGGGGCAGGGGGGAGAAGACTACGCAGTATTTT. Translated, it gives CASTWGRGEKTTQYF.

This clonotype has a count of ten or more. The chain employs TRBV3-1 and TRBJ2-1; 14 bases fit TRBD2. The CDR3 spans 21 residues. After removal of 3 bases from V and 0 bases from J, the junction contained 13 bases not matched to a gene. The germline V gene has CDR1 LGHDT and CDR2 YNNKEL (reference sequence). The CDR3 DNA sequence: TGTGCCAGCAGCCATCCTGACGGGACTAGCGGGAGTTACCGCTCCTACAATGAGCAGTTCTTC. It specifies CASSHPDGTSGSYRSYNEQFF.